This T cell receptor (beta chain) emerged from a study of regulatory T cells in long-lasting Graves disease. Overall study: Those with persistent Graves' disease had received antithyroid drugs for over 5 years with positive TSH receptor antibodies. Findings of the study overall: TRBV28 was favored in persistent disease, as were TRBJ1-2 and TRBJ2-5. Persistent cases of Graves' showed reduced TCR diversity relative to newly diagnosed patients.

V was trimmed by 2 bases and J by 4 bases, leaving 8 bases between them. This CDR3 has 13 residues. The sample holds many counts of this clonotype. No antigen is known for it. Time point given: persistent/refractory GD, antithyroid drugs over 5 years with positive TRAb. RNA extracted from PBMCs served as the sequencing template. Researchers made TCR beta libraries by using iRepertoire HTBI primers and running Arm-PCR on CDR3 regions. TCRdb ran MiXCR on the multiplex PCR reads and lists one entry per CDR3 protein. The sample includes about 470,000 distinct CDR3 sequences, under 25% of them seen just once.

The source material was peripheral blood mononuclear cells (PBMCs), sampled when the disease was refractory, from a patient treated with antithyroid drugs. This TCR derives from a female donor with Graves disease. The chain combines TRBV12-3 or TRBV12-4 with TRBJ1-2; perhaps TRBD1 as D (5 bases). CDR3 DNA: TGTGCCAGCAGTTTAAAGGGACGCTATGGCTACACCTTC. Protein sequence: CASSLKGRYGYTF.